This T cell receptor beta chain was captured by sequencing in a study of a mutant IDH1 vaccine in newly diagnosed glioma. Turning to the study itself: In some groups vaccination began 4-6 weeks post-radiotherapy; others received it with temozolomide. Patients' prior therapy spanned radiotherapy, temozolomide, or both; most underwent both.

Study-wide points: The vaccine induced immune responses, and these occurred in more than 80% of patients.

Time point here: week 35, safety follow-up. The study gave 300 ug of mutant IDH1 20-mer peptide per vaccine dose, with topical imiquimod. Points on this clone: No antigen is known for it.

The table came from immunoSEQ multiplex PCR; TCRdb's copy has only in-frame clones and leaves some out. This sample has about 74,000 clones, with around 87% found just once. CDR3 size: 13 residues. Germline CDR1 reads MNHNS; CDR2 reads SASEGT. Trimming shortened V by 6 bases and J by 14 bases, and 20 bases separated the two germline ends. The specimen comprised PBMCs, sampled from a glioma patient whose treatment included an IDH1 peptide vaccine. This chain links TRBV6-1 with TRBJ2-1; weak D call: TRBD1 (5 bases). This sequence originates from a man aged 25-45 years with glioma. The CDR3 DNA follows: TGTGCCAGCAGCAGGACACCCGCTCCTTTGGAGTTCTTC. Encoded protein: CASSRTPAPLEFF.